This T cell receptor (beta chain) derives from a study of T cells in Graves' hyperthyroidism and ophthalmopathy. About the research overall: Peripheral blood was secured at the point of initial diagnosis, before any treatment. Study-wide results and limits: Researchers report that a 13 V-J model separated ophthalmopathy from stable hyperthyroidism.

At least ten counts were recorded for this clonotype. Its antigen is not known. Thyroid ultrasound and orbital computed tomography, with clinical symptoms and serum thyroxine and TRAb, informed diagnoses. Amplification yielded TCR beta CDR3 regions, with RNA transcripts as the source. The HTBI set primed first-round TCR CDR3 RT-PCR. MiXCR, applied by TCRdb to the multiplex PCR reads, yields one record per CDR3 protein. The sample lists around 600,000 distinct CDR3 sequences, around 13% occurring once. The CDR3 runs 14 residues. Germline CDR1 SGHTS, CDR2 YDEGEE. Trimming took off 0 bases at V and 6 bases at J, with 10 bases between the two ends.

The chain employs TRBV5-8 and TRBJ2-4; tentative D call: TRBD1 (6 bases). The sample taken for sequencing was blood. The TCR comes from a woman between 45 and 60 years old with Graves' ophthalmopathy. CDR3 loop: CASSLGDMGNIQYF. The CDR3 DNA is TGTGCCAGCAGCTTGGGGGACATGGGAAACATTCAGTACTTC.